What follows are 29 T cell receptor beta chains derived from one specimen sequenced in a study of OX40 agonist ivuxolimab in advanced cancers. The data were produced by immunoSEQ multiplex PCR, yet TCRdb's version contains in-frame clones alone and is incomplete. The repertoire holds about 89,000 clones, with approximately 91% as singletons. This specimen consisted of CD4+ or CD8+ T cells sorted from blood, obtained in a trial of the OX40 agonist ivuxolimab. These TCRs come from an adult with an advanced solid tumor such as melanoma, head and neck, liver or kidney cancer.

The CDR3 region has the DNA TGTGCCATCAAAACGACGGGGGACAGGGGAAAGGAGACCCAGTACTTC. Its translation is CAIKTTGDRGKETQYF. This chain joins TRBV10-3 and TRBJ2-5; 10 bases are shared with TRBD1. The CDR3 spans 16 residues. With V trimmed by 7 bases and J by 5 bases, 13 bases remained unmatched. CDR1 and CDR2 from the germline V gene are ENHRY and SYGVKD.

This chain uses TRBV4-2 with TRBJ1-2; tentative D call: TRBD1 (5 bases). V was clipped by 4 bases and J by 1 base, with 13 bases between them. The CDR3 length is 15 residues. Germline CDR1 and CDR2: LGHNA and YNFKEQ. CDR3 loop: CASSLQGADNYGYTF. DNA for the CDR3: TGTGCCAGCAGCCTGCAAGGGGCGGATAACTATGGCTACACCTTC.

This sequence joins TRBV6-1 and TRBJ1-3; D is unresolved. V lost 3 bases and J 7 bases, leaving 19 bases between the germline ends. This CDR3 contains 16 residues. From germline, CDR1 is MNHNS and CDR2 SASEGT. CDR3 DNA: TGTGCCAGCAGTGAGAACCTGGCGACAATGTCCAACACCATATATTTT. Translating gives CASSENLATMSNTIYF.

The CDR3 DNA reads as TGTGCCAGCACAAGGGACAGGGGGCTCGACGAGCAGTACTTC. It codes for CASTRDRGLDEQYF. This sequence joins TRBV6-1 and TRBJ2-7; 12 nucleotides align to TRBD1. CDR1 MNHNS and CDR2 SASEGT come from the germline V gene. V shed 7 bases, J shed 5 bases, and the junction held 6 bases outside the gene matches. This CDR3 is 14 amino acids long.

The rearrangement links TRBV5-4 to TRBJ2-7, with D possibly TRBD2 on 6 matching bases. Germline V lookup: CDR1 SGHNT, CDR2 YYREEE (reference sequence). The CDR3 extends over 16 amino acids. Between the trimmed V and J ends, which lost 4 bases and 3 bases, there was a span of 20 bases. CDR3 amino acids: CASSRPNGGVHYEQYF. DNA for the CDR3: TGTGCCAGCAGCCGCCCTAACGGGGGAGTTCACTACGAGCAGTACTTC.

CDR3 loop: CASRQGSDTQYF. CDR3 sequence (DNA): TGTGCCAGCAGGCAAGGGTCAGATACGCAGTATTTT. This chain joins TRBV6-6 and TRBJ2-3; D call uncertain. This CDR3 comprises 12 residues. V was trimmed by 6 bases and J by 4 bases, leaving 8 bases between them. Looked up from germline, CDR1 is MNHNY and CDR2 is SVGAGI (reference sequence).

This sequence joins TRBV29-1 and TRBJ1-5; tentatively, D is TRBD1 (5 bases). CDR3 length equals 15 residues. The germline V gene encodes CDR1 SQVTM and CDR2 ANQGSEA. With 1 base removed from V and 4 bases from J, the gap between germline ends came to 14 bases. The CDR3 DNA follows: TGCAGCGTTGAAGTGGTGACAGTGGGGAATCAGCCCCAGCATTTT. Translated, it gives CSVEVVTVGNQPQHF.

The J gene is TRBJ1-1, the V gene TRBV12-5, with D uncertain. The germline V and J ends were trimmed by 1 base and 3 bases, with 12 bases remaining between them. In germline, CDR1 is LGHNT, CDR2 FRNRAP. This CDR3 is built from 15 residues. The CDR3 reads CASGLAAARHTEAFF. CDR3 DNA sequence: TGTGCTAGTGGTTTGGCAGCGGCTAGACACACTGAAGCTTTCTTT.

The chain employs TRBV6-5 and TRBJ2-7; tentative D call: TRBD2 (5 bases). The CDR3 loop spans 14 amino acids. CDR1 and CDR2 (germline): MNHEY, SVGAGI. The V end lost 6 bases, the J end lost 6 bases, and 18 bases lay between the germline ends. The CDR3: CASSSDYPAPEQYF. CDR3 bases: TGTGCCAGCAGCTCCGACTACCCTGCCCCCGAGCAGTACTTC.

The chain links TRBV7-2 to TRBJ2-3; 7 bases are a match to TRBD2. Germline CDR1 reads SGHTA; CDR2 reads FQGNSA. J gave up 3 bases and V 5 bases, and 8 bases lay outside the gene matches. The length of the CDR3 is 15 residues. The DNA for the CDR3 is TGTGCCAGCAGCGCACGGACTAGTTTAACAGATACGCAGTATTTT. Its translation is CASSARTSLTDTQYF.

This chain links TRBV18 with TRBJ1-2, with TRBD1 matching over 8 bases. CDR3 size: 13 residues. Germline V CDR1 and CDR2: KGHSH, LQKENI. With 3 bases clipped from V and 14 bases from J, the junction kept 11 bases outside the gene matches. DNA for the CDR3: TGTGCCAGCTCACCTCGGGACAGGTGGCTAGAGACCTTC. Translation: CASSPRDRWLETF.

The chain combines TRBV28 with TRBJ1-5; D gene ambiguous. This CDR3 spans 15 amino acids. CDR1 is MDHEN and CDR2 is SYDVKM in the germline V gene. V was trimmed by 6 bases and J by 0 bases, leaving 12 bases between them. The CDR3 DNA follows: TGTGCCAGCAGGGGTACTGTTTATAGCAATCAGCCCCAGCATTTT. It translates to CASRGTVYSNQPQHF.

The gene calls are TRBV5-4 and TRBJ2-1; TRBD1 agrees at 10 bases. The CDR3 has 15 residues. CDR1 and CDR2 from the germline V gene are SGHNT and YYREEE (reference sequence). Trimming at V came to 2 bases and at J to 8 bases, leaving 7 bases not matched to a gene. For the CDR3, the DNA is TGTGCCAGCAGCTTACTGACAGGGGGCCGCGATGAGCAGTTCTTC. Protein sequence: CASSLLTGGRDEQFF.

This clone is a singleton in its sample. V usage is TRBV11-3 and J usage is TRBJ1-2; D not certain. Trimming stripped 5 bases from V and 8 bases from J, with 18 bases between. The V gene's germline CDR1 is SGHNT and CDR2 YENEEA. This CDR3 has 14 amino acids. The CDR3 is CASSDGPEARGYTF. For the CDR3, the DNA is TGTGCCAGCAGCGACGGGCCTGAGGCGAGAGGCTACACCTTC.

This clone was seen once. This chain uses TRBV19 with TRBJ2-3; no clear D gene. Trimming left V 3 bases short and J 0 bases short, with 13 bases between. This CDR3 region has 16 residues. The germline CDR1 and CDR2 sequences are LNHDA and SQIVND (reference sequence). Here the CDR3 reads CASSILNGPSTDTQYF. The CDR3 DNA sequence: TGTGCCAGTAGTATTCTAAATGGGCCTAGCACAGATACGCAGTATTTT.

The rearrangement uses TRBV12-5 and TRBJ2-4, with D possibly being TRBD1 (6 bases). This CDR3 comprises 18 residues. V was pared by 8 bases and J by 0 bases, with 23 bases between. Per the germline V gene, CDR1 is LGHNT and CDR2 is FRNRAP. CDR3 DNA sequence: TGTGCTAGTCGTTCCGGGACACTCTCCCCTCTAGCCAAAAACATTCAGTACTTC. Its translation is CASRSGTLSPLAKNIQYF.

This rearrangement joins TRBV5-1 to TRBJ1-1; tentative D call: TRBD1 (5 bases). V lost 0 bases and J 4 bases, leaving 13 bases between the germline ends. The CDR3 runs to 15 residues. The germline V gene has CDR1 SGHRS and CDR2 YFSETQ. The CDR3 sequence is CASSLGAGRGTEAFF. In DNA form, the CDR3 reads TGCGCCAGCAGCTTGGGGGCAGGGCGGGGCACTGAAGCTTTCTTT.

This chain uses TRBV9 with TRBJ2-1; 10 nucleotides match TRBD2. The germline V gene has CDR1 SGDLS and CDR2 YYNGEE. The CDR3 runs to 15 residues. V lost 0 bases to trimming and J lost 8 bases; unmatched junction nucleotides: 5. The CDR3, as DNA: TGTGCCAGCAGCGTAGTTAGCGGGGGGTTGGATGAGCAGTTCTTC. Translated, it gives CASSVVSGGLDEQFF.

The CDR3 spells CASSVGGLYGYTF. In DNA, the CDR3 is TGTGCCAGCAGCGTCGGGGGTCTCTATGGCTACACCTTC. The rearrangement joins TRBV9 to TRBJ1-2, with D perhaps matching TRBD1 (5 bases). V dropped 2 bases and J dropped 4 bases, with 9 bases sitting between them. CDR1 is SGDLS, CDR2 YYNGEE, per germline. The CDR3 has 13 amino acids.

As concerns this clone: Other DNA sequences from this sample encode an identical CDR3 as well. The rearrangement uses TRBV9 and TRBJ2-3; possibly TRBD1 or TRBD2 for D (5 bases each). Germline V gives CDR1 SGDLS, CDR2 YYNGEE. Trimming stripped 0 bases from V and 1 base from J, with 6 bases between. The CDR3 extends over 14 amino acids. The CDR3 region is CASSVVGGTDTQYF. DNA of the CDR3: TGTGCCAGCAGCGTAGTGGGGGGCACAGATACGCAGTATTTT.

This chain links TRBV7-9 with TRBJ1-6; D unresolved. This CDR3 spans 14 amino acids. Trimming left V 6 bases short and J 9 bases short, with 15 bases between. Germline loops: CDR1 SEHNR, CDR2 FQNEAQ (reference sequence). The DNA for the CDR3 is TGTGCCAGCAGGGGAGATACCGAGGGTTCACCCCTCCACTTT. Protein: CASRGDTEGSPLHF.

This rearrangement joins TRBV7-2 to TRBJ1-3; D ambiguous. There are 12 residues in the CDR3. Trimming removed 5 bases from V and 4 bases from J, with 6 bases in between. The germline CDR1 and CDR2 sequences are SGHTA and FQGNSA. DNA of the CDR3: TGTGCCAGCAGCCCCGCAGGAAACACCATATATTTT. Protein sequence: CASSPAGNTIYF.

The V call is TRBV10-2, the J call TRBJ2-5, with a weak D call TRBD1 (6 bases). Per germline, CDR1 WSHSY and CDR2 SAAADI. The V end was cut by 1 base, the J end by 2 bases, with 8 bases between. CDR3 length: 14 residues. The CDR3 nucleotides are TGCGCCAGCAGTGAGTGGGGGCAGCAAGAGACCCAGTACTTC. Translated, it gives CASSEWGQQETQYF.

This clone has only a few counts. This rearrangement joins TRBV11-1 to TRBJ2-1, with TRBD2 matching over 7 bases. The CDR3 contains 15 residues. J gave up 0 bases and V 4 bases, and 3 bases lay outside the gene matches. Germline V gene data show CDR1 as SGHAT and CDR2 as FQDESV (reference sequence). As DNA, the CDR3 is TGTGCCAGCAGCTCCTCTAGCGGCTCCTACAATGAGCAGTTCTTC. It yields the protein CASSSSSGSYNEQFF.

V and J are TRBV9 and TRBJ2-7; 12 nucleotides align to TRBD1. CDR1 is SGDLS, CDR2 YYNGEE, per germline. This CDR3 has 15 residues. J gave up 7 bases and V 4 bases, and 9 bases lay outside the gene matches. Here the CDR3 reads CASSPRDRGRSEQYF. The CDR3 DNA is TGTGCCAGCAGCCCCCGGGACAGGGGGCGGTCAGAGCAGTACTTC.

This chain joins TRBV7-9 and TRBJ1-1; D gene unclear. This CDR3 contains 14 residues. Germline V gives CDR1 SEHNR, CDR2 FQNEAQ (reference sequence). Trimming removed 5 bases at V and 1 base at J, with 11 bases between. In DNA, the CDR3 is TGTGCCAGCAGCATAGACTTATCGAACACTGAAGCTTTCTTT. This encodes CASSIDLSNTEAFF.

The rearrangement uses TRBV5-5 and TRBJ1-2; 7 bases line up with TRBD1. The V gene's germline CDR1 is SGHKS and CDR2 YYEKEE (reference sequence). This CDR3 region has 16 residues. The trim removed 0 bases at V and 3 bases at J, leaving 8 bases unmatched. The CDR3 DNA reads as TGTGCCAGCAGCTTGGGACAGGGCAGAGTTGACTATGGCTACACCTTC. It codes for CASSLGQGRVDYGYTF.

This clone was counted once. The chain is built from TRBV5-1 and TRBJ1-1, with 7 positions matching TRBD1. Unmatched junction bases numbered 13, after V lost 4 bases and J lost 4 bases. The CDR3 extends over 16 amino acids. Looked up from germline, CDR1 is SGHRS and CDR2 is YFSETQ. In nucleotides, the CDR3 is TGCGCCAGCAGCGTTTCCCCCGACAGGGCCCTCACTGAAGCTTTCTTT. The encoded protein is CASSVSPDRALTEAFF.

There are a few counts of this clone. The chain employs TRBV5-8 and TRBJ1-6, with 7 bases fitting TRBD1. Germline V gene lookup returns CDR1 SGHTS and CDR2 YDEGEE. The CDR3 is 14 residues long. Trimming took 0 bases from V and 8 from J; bases not matched to a gene: 2. The CDR3, as DNA: TGTGCCAGCAGCTTGGTCAGGGGGGATTCACCCCTCCACTTT. Amino acids: CASSLVRGDSPLHF.